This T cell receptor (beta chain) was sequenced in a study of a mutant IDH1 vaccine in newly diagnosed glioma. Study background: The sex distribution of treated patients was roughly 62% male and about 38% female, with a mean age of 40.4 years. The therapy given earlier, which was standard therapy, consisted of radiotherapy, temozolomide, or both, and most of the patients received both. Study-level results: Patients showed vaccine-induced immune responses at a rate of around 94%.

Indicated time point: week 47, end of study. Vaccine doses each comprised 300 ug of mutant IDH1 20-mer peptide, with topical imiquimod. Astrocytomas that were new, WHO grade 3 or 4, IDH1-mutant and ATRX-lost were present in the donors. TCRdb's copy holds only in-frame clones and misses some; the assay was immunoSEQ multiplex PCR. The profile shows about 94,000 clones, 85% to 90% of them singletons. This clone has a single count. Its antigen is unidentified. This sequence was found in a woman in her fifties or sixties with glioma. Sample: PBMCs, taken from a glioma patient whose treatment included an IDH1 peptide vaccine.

This CDR3 is CASSRDSPSTDTQYF. In nucleotides, the CDR3 is TGTGCCAGCAGCCGGGACAGCCCTAGCACAGATACGCAGTATTTT. The chain uses TRBV6-1 and TRBJ2-3, with 7 positions matching TRBD1. V lost 6 bases and J lost 0; bases outside the gene matches: 6. CDR3 length: 15 residues. Germline CDR1 reads MNHNS; CDR2 reads SASEGT.